Described below is a single T cell receptor beta chain sequence and its context. Its antigen is not yet known. At one end the junction does not follow the germline gene, possibly because of a read error. The library relied on the immunoSEQ multiplex PCR assay. Held by TCRdb, this immuneACCESS table contains in-frame sequences only and omits some clones. Under half of the omission traces to an unresolved V gene where checked; the cause of the rest is unknown. The sample table contains 25,000 to 35,000 clones; only one count was recorded for roughly three quarters of them. The ten top clones hold 1.1% of the sample. This record comes from a study of T cells in narcolepsy (dated by TCRdb to 2017 to 2018). Study-wide context: Patients with narcolepsy type 1 or type 2 (NT1, NT2) were enrolled in the study together with healthy control donors. The study sought autoreactive T cells targeting hypocretin neuron self-antigens (hypocretin, TRIB2) in narcolepsy patients, using TCR Vbeta sequencing to track clonotypes in blood and CSF. Study-wide findings and limitations: No sequences matching autoreactive T cell clones were present in some of the blood memory CD4+ repertoires from patients and controls. Plots comparing CSF and blood CD4+ T cell clonotypes from the same patient highlighted HCRT-specific and TRIB2-specific autoreactive clonotypes. Patients and controls had similar numbers of sequenced blood memory CD4+ clonotypes, with averages of about 39,494 in patients and 30,000 to 35,000 in controls. Autoreactive clonotypes were reported to be detected serially in the blood of the same patients and of different patients, but not in the blood of healthy controls.

In the germline V gene (reference sequence), CDR1 corresponds to SSHAT and CDR2 to FNYEAQ. Spanning cysteine to phenylalanine, the CDR3 consists of 13 amino acids. The kept DNA is CDR3 alone, 39 bases in frame from the first base. For TCR Vbeta sequencing, memory CD4+ T cells were sorted ex vivo from the peripheral blood of narcolepsy patients and healthy controls. Sample: CD45RA- memory CD4+ T cells from PBMCs. The cell subset or site tag for this specimen amounts to: memory T cells sorted ex vivo from peripheral blood. This sequence uses TRBV7-7 and TRBJ2-7, and TRBD2 matches 7 of the central bases. This clonotype was sampled from a human donor with narcolepsy. CDR3 reads: CASSSGLGSEQYF. DNA sequence: TGTGCTAGCAGCTCTGGACTAGGTTCCGAGCAGTACTTC.